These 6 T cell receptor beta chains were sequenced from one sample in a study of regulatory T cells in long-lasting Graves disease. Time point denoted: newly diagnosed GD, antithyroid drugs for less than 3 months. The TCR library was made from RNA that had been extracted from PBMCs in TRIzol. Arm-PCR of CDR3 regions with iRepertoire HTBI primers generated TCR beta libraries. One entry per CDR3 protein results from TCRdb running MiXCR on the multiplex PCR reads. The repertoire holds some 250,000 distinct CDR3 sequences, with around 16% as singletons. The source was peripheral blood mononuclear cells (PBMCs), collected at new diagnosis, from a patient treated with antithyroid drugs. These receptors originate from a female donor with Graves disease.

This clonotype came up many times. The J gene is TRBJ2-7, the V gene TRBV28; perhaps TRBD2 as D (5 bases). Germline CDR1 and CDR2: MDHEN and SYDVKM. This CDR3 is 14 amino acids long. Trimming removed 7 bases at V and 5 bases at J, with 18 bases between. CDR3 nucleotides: TGTGCCAGCAACCAAGGACTCCCGGGGAACGAGCAGTACTTC. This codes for CASNQGLPGNEQYF.

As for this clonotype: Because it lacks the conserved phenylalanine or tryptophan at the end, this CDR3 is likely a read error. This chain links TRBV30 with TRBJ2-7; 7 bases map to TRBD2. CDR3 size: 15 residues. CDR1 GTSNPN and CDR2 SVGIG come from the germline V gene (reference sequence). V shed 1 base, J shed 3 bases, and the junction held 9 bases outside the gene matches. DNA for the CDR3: TGTGCCTGGAGTGGGGCCCGGACTAGGAGCTACGAGCAGTACTTG. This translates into CAWSGARTRSYEQYL.

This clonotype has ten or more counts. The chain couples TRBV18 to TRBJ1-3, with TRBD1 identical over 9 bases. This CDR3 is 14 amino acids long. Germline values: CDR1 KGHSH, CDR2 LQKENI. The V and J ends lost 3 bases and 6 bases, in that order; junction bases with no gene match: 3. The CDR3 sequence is CASSPDRGVNTIYF. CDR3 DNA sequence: TGTGCCAGCTCACCGGACAGGGGAGTAAACACCATATATTTT. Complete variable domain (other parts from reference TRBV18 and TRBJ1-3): NAGVMQNPRHLVRRRGQEARLRCSPMKGHSHVYWYRQLPEEGLKFMVYLQKENIIDESGMPKERFSAEFPKEGPSILRIQQVVRGDSAAYFCASSPDRGVNTIYFGEGSWLTVV.

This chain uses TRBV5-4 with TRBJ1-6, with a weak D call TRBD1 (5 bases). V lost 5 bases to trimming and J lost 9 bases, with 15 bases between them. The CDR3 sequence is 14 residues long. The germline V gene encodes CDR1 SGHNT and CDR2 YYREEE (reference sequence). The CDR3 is CASSHVERGSPLHF. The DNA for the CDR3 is TGTGCCAGCAGTCATGTGGAGAGGGGTTCACCCCTCCACTTT.

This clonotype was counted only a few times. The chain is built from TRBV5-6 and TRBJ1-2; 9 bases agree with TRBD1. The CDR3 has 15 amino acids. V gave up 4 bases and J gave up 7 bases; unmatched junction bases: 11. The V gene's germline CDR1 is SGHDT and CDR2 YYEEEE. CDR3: CASSEPLQGALGYTF. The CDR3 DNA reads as TGTGCCAGCAGCGAACCCTTACAGGGGGCTCTTGGCTACACCTTC.

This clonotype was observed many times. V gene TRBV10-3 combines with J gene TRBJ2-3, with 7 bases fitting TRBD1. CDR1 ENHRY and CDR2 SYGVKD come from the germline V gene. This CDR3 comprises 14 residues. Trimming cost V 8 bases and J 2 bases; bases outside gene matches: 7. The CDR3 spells CAIGRQGPTDTQYF. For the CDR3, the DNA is TGTGCCATCGGACGACAGGGCCCCACAGATACGCAGTATTTT.